A single sample is the source of the 5 T cell receptor beta chains below, sequenced in a study of identical twins. TCRdb reprocessed the 5' RACE reads with MiXCR, giving one entry per CDR3 protein. The sample carries 420,000 or so distinct CDR3 sequences, about 18% recorded once. The sample comprised naive T cells sorted from blood. These receptors all stem from a man aged 50 to 59 in good health.

This clonotype has a handful of counts. The chain combines TRBV12-3 or TRBV12-4 with TRBJ1-5; D not certain. The CDR3 extends over 16 amino acids. Trimming stripped 4 bases from V and 1 base from J, with 14 bases between. The CDR3 sequence is CASSSGWVQSNQPQHF. The DNA for the CDR3 is TGTGCCAGCAGTTCCGGGTGGGTTCAGAGCAATCAGCCCCAGCATTTT.

The chain is built from TRBV7-6 and TRBJ1-2; D remains unclear. This CDR3 spans 12 amino acids. Per the germline V gene, CDR1 is SGHVS and CDR2 is FNYEAQ. Trimming removed 6 bases from V and 5 bases from J, with 10 bases in between. The CDR3 DNA reads as TGTGCCAGCAGGGGCTTGGGTTATGGCTACACCTTC. Protein product: CASRGLGYGYTF.

The chain is built from TRBV4-2 and TRBJ1-2; D is ambiguous. Trimming cost V 0 bases and J 1 base, with 12 bases left between them. From germline, CDR1 is LGHNA and CDR2 YNFKEQ. This CDR3 region has 16 residues. DNA for the CDR3: TGTGCCAGCAGCCAAGATCTAAAAGGGTATAACTATGGCTACACCTTC. This sequence encodes CASSQDLKGYNYGYTF.

This clonotype was picked up a small number of times. The V and J genes are TRBV4-2 and TRBJ1-2; D may be TRBD1 (5 bases). There are 16 residues in the CDR3. Germline V gives CDR1 LGHNA, CDR2 YNFKEQ. V shed 4 bases and J shed 3 bases, with 18 bases lying between them. This chain's CDR3 is CASSPIETDLDYGYTF. Written as DNA, the CDR3 is TGTGCCAGCAGCCCAATAGAGACAGATCTGGACTATGGCTACACCTTC.

The gene calls are TRBV20-1 and TRBJ2-1, with TRBD2 matching 7 bases. The CDR3 has 15 amino acids. Germline CDR1 reads DFQATT; CDR2 reads SNEGSKA (reference sequence). V shed 3 bases and J 5 bases; nucleotides not matched to a gene: 10. CDR3 amino acids: CSASIGASGNNEQFF. CDR3 sequence (DNA): TGCAGTGCTAGCATCGGGGCTAGCGGCAACAATGAGCAGTTCTTC.